This entry lists 10 T cell receptor beta chains sequenced from one sample in a study of blood T cell repertoires in COVID-19 (dated by TCRdb to about 2020). The library was made by the immunoSEQ multiplex PCR assay. Held by TCRdb, this immuneACCESS table contains in-frame sequences only and omits some clones. Under half of the omission traces to an unresolved V gene where checked; the cause of the rest is unknown. The sample table holds approximately 84,000 clones, of which about 77% were seen once. In total, the top ten clones hold 15% to 20% of the sample. Sequenced: peripheral blood. These TCRs come from a human donor in a cohort sampled during active COVID-19.

The chain couples TRBV11-3 to TRBJ2-2; 7 bases match TRBD1. Germline V gene data show CDR1 as SGHNT and CDR2 as YENEEA. This CDR3 has 17 residues. Losses at the gene ends were 5 bases for V and 0 bases for J; bases not matched to a gene: 9. The CDR3 loop is CASSPPRTGPNTGELFF. The CDR3 region has the DNA TGTGCCAGCAGCCCACCCCGGACAGGACCGAACACCGGGGAGCTGTTTTTT. Combining the CDR3 with reference TRBV11-3 and TRBJ2-2 gives the whole variable domain EAGVVQSPRYKIIEKKQPVAFWCNPISGHNTLYWYLQNLGQGPELLIRYENEEAVDDSQLPKDRFSAERLKGVDSTLKIQPAELGDSAVYLCASSPPRTGPNTGELFFGEGSRLTVL.

This clone came up a few times. The chain employs TRBV27 and TRBJ2-3; TRBD2 aligns across 7 bases. Per germline, CDR1 MNHEY and CDR2 SMNVEV (reference sequence). The junction had 5 bases not matched to a gene; V was cut back by 2 bases and J by 3 bases. The CDR3 runs 15 residues. The CDR3, as DNA: TGTGCCAGCAGTTTAGTGGGGGGGAAGACAGATACGCAGTATTTT. Its protein is CASSLVGGKTDTQYF.

The V call is TRBV9, the J call TRBJ2-7; 9 bases agree with TRBD1. The germline CDR1 and CDR2 sequences are SGDLS and YYNGEE. This CDR3 region has 15 residues. V shed 0 bases, J shed 0 bases, and the junction held 1 base outside the gene matches. This chain's CDR3 is CASSVGDRVSYEQYF. In DNA form, the CDR3 reads TGTGCCAGCAGCGTAGGGGACAGGGTCTCCTACGAGCAGTACTTC.

This clone was recorded a few times. This chain connects TRBV5-1 to TRBJ1-6; the match to TRBD1 covers 10 bases. CDR3 length: 14 amino acids. The V gene's germline CDR1 is SGHRS and CDR2 YFSETQ. With 0 bases clipped from V and 9 bases from J, the junction kept 0 bases outside the gene matches. CDR3: CASSLGDRGSPLHF. The CDR3 DNA reads as TGCGCCAGCAGCTTGGGGGACAGGGGTTCACCCCTCCACTTT.

The chain recombines TRBV7-9 with TRBJ2-3; the D is unclear. CDR1 is SEHNR and CDR2 is FQNEAQ in the germline V gene (reference sequence). Trimming stripped 3 bases from V and 2 bases from J, with 6 bases between. This CDR3 is built from 13 residues. CDR3 protein: CASSFTTTDTQYF. The CDR3 nucleotides read TGTGCCAGCAGCTTTACAACCACAGATACGCAGTATTTT.

This clone was picked up a small number of times. The chain recombines TRBV10-3 with TRBJ2-2, with D perhaps TRBD2 (5 bases). The V end lost 8 bases, the J end lost 0 bases, and 10 bases lay between the germline ends. Germline V gene lookup returns CDR1 ENHRY and CDR2 SYGVKD. The CDR3 has 14 residues. The CDR3 DNA is TGTGCCATCCGGGGATTGGCGAACACCGGGGAGCTGTTTTTT. Amino acid sequence: CAIRGLANTGELFF.

This sequence joins TRBV18 and TRBJ2-2; D ambiguous. V lost 0 bases to trimming and J lost 4 bases, with 6 bases between them. The germline V gene encodes CDR1 KGHSH and CDR2 LQKENI. The CDR3 consists of 14 residues. The CDR3 loop reads CASSPPSITGELFF. The CDR3 coding sequence is TGTGCCAGCTCACCACCGAGCATCACCGGGGAGCTGTTTTTT.

There are a few counts of this clone. This CDR3 reads CASSPALQTGPYEQYF. As DNA, the CDR3 is TGTGCCAGCAGCCCGGCGTTACAGACAGGACCCTACGAGCAGTACTTC. The chain employs TRBV3-1 (or the pseudogene TRBV3-2) and TRBJ2-7; possibly TRBD1 for D (6 bases). Germline V gene data show CDR1 as LGHDT and CDR2 as YNNKEL (reference sequence). V was pared by 4 bases and J by 2 bases, with 18 bases between. CDR3 length: 16 amino acids.

Only a few counts were recorded for this clone. The V and J genes are TRBV18 and TRBJ2-1; the D gene is possibly TRBD1 (5 bases). From germline, CDR1 is KGHSH and CDR2 LQKENI. V was trimmed by 3 bases and J by 0 bases, leaving 12 bases between them. This CDR3 has 16 residues. DNA of the CDR3: TGTGCCAGCTCACCCCAGCGACAGTCCTCCTACAATGAGCAGTTCTTC. It yields the protein CASSPQRQSSYNEQFF.

This chain links TRBV3-1 (or the pseudogene TRBV3-2) with TRBJ2-5, with TRBD2 matching over 11 bases. The V and J ends lost 3 bases and 5 bases, in that order; junction bases with no gene match: 14. The CDR3 loop spans 18 amino acids. Looked up from germline, CDR1 is LGHDT and CDR2 is YNNKEL (reference sequence). CDR3 sequence reads: CASSQGGSVAGGLETQYF. In DNA, the CDR3 is TGTGCCAGCAGCCAGGGAGGGTCGGTAGCGGGGGGGCTGGAGACCCAGTACTTC.